This T cell receptor (beta chain) was sequenced for a study of T cells in Graves' hyperthyroidism and ophthalmopathy. On the study more broadly: Before treatment of any kind, peripheral blood was taken at initial diagnosis.

From RNA transcripts, TCR beta CDR3 regions were amplified. With the HTBI primer set, the TCR CDR3 went through a first round of RT-PCR. Via MiXCR, TCRdb re-called the multiplex PCR reads, giving one row per CDR3 protein. The sample shows over 350,000 distinct CDR3 sequences, about 15% of them seen only once. This clonotype showed up many times. Its antigen is as yet unknown. Findings of the study overall: Within blood appeared most thyroid clonotypes that had expanded above 0.001.

The diagnostic basis comprised clinical symptoms, serum thyroxine and TRAb, thyroid ultrasound and orbital computed tomography. Each 10 ml fresh peripheral blood draw supplied the PBMCs. Germline CDR1 reads MGHRA; CDR2 reads YSYEKL. The length of the CDR3 is 13 residues. Deletions cut 4 bases from V and 2 bases from J, with 9 bases between. The rearrangement uses TRBV4-1 and TRBJ2-7; D unresolved. The sample taken for sequencing was blood. The TCR originated in a man younger than 35 with Graves' ophthalmopathy. The CDR3 DNA follows: TGCGCCAGCAGCCCCCTCCCCACCTACGAGCAGTACTTC. This encodes CASSPLPTYEQYF.